These 31 T cell receptor beta chains share one sample of origin, sequenced in a study of blood T cell repertoires in COVID-19. Profiling relied on immunoSEQ multiplex PCR, and the TCRdb table lists in-frame clones only, not all of them. The sample has under 200,000 clones, about four fifths seen once. Sequencing was performed on peripheral blood. The receptors shown here come from a man between 65 and 85 years old with active or convalescent COVID-19.

The CDR3, as DNA: TGTGCCAGCTCGGGGAACAGGGACACCGGGGAGCTGTTTTTT. Translation: CASSGNRDTGELFF. J is TRBJ2-2 and V is TRBV18, with D possibly being TRBD1 (6 bases). V dropped 6 bases and J dropped 3 bases, with 11 bases sitting between them. The CDR3 spans 14 residues. Germline lookup yields CDR1 KGHSH and CDR2 LQKENI.

J is TRBJ2-3 and V is TRBV20-1; 12 nucleotides agree with TRBD2. J was trimmed by 5 bases and V by 3 bases; bases with no gene match: 12. The CDR3 has 17 residues. The germline CDR1 and CDR2 sequences are DFQATT and SNEGSKA (reference sequence). CDR3 region: CSASSQLAGGVGDTQYF. The CDR3 DNA reads as TGCAGTGCTAGTTCCCAACTAGCGGGAGGAGTTGGAGATACGCAGTATTTT.

The gene calls are TRBV6-1 and TRBJ1-6, with 9 bases matching TRBD1. The germline gives CDR1 MNHNS, CDR2 SASEGT. This CDR3 is built from 17 residues. With V trimmed by 1 base and J by 9 bases, 10 bases remained unmatched. CDR3 sequence (DNA): TGTGCCAGCAGTGAAGATGCGGACAGGGGTTGGGGTTCACCCCTCCACTTT. Amino acids: CASSEDADRGWGSPLHF.

For the CDR3, the DNA is TGCGCCAGCAGTTTCGGGACAGCCATTCAATACGAGCAGTACTTC. This sequence encodes CASSFGTAIQYEQYF. This rearrangement joins TRBV5-1 to TRBJ2-7, with TRBD1 matching over 7 bases. This CDR3 comprises 15 residues. Looked up from germline, CDR1 is SGHRS and CDR2 is YFSETQ. V was clipped by 5 bases and J by 4 bases; unmatched bases: 12.

This chain uses TRBV5-1 with TRBJ1-2; 8 bases align to TRBD1. There are 15 residues in the CDR3. Germline values: CDR1 SGHRS, CDR2 YFSETQ. Unmatched junction bases numbered 4, after V lost 2 bases and J lost 1 base. CDR3: CASSFRTGLNYGYTF. The DNA of the CDR3 is TGCGCCAGCAGCTTTCGGACAGGGCTTAACTATGGCTACACCTTC.

This chain uses TRBV7-2 with TRBJ2-7; D might be TRBD1 (6 bases). V dropped 1 base and J dropped 4 bases, with 8 bases sitting between them. Germline assignment: CDR1 SGHTA and CDR2 FQGNSA. The CDR3 totals 13 residues. The DNA of the CDR3 is TGTGCCAGCAGCTTAGGACAGGTATACGAGCAGTACTTC. Amino acids: CASSLGQVYEQYF.

The V and J genes are TRBV19 and TRBJ2-3, with 9 bases identical to TRBD1. Trimming removed 6 bases from V and 4 bases from J; junction bases left unmatched: 5. Germline CDR1 is LNHDA and CDR2 is SQIVND (reference sequence). The CDR3 covers 14 residues. The CDR3 sequence: CASRDRGKADTQYF. The CDR3, as DNA: TGTGCCAGTAGGGACAGGGGAAAGGCAGATACGCAGTATTTT.

The chain recombines TRBV6-5 with TRBJ2-7; TRBD2 agrees at 8 bases. The trim removed 2 bases at V and 6 bases at J, leaving 6 bases unmatched. The CDR3 spans 14 residues. CDR1 and CDR2 from the germline V gene are MNHEY and SVGAGI. This CDR3 reads CASSYAGGSGEQYF. As DNA, the CDR3 is TGTGCCAGCAGTTACGCGGGAGGCTCGGGCGAGCAGTACTTC.

The genes are TRBV10-2 and TRBJ1-5; TRBD1 matches 7 bases. CDR3 length: 15 amino acids. Germline V gene lookup returns CDR1 WSHSY and CDR2 SAAADI. Trimming removed 5 bases from V and 3 bases from J; junction bases left unmatched: 7. CDR3 DNA: TGCGCCAGCAGTCCCGTAGGGGGCACCAATCAGCCCCAGCATTTT. Amino acids: CASSPVGGTNQPQHF.

Worth noting for this clone: A read error may produce the germline difference seen at one junction end. The chain is built from TRBV7-6 and TRBJ1-5; TRBD1 matches at 10 bases. The CDR3 runs 20 residues. Germline values: CDR1 SGHVS, CDR2 FNYEAQ. CDR3: CAGSPPSSRAKTGGDQPQHF. CDR3 bases: TGTGCCGGCAGCCCCCCATCCAGTCGGGCCAAGACAGGGGGCGACCAGCCCCAGCATTTT.

This sequence joins TRBV5-4 and TRBJ1-2; 7 nucleotides align to TRBD1. The CDR3 spans 13 residues. Losses at the gene ends were 2 bases for V and 9 bases for J; bases not matched to a gene: 7. From germline, CDR1 is SGHNT and CDR2 YYREEE (reference sequence). In DNA form, the CDR3 reads TGTGCCAGCAGCTTCGACAGGGTGAGGAGCTACACCTTC. Translating it yields CASSFDRVRSYTF.

This chain uses TRBV2 with TRBJ2-5; 9 bases fit TRBD1. The CDR3 loop spans 13 amino acids. Germline-derived CDR1 and CDR2 are SNHLY and FYNNEI. The J segment lost 1 base and the V segment lost 8 bases, leaving 2 bases of the junction unmatched. CDR3 residues: CASGDRAQETQYF. The DNA for the CDR3 is TGTGCCAGCGGGGACAGGGCCCAAGAGACCCAGTACTTC.

This clone appeared a single time. The V gene is TRBV18, the J gene TRBJ1-1; D uncertain. This CDR3 is built from 15 residues. With 0 bases removed from V and 5 bases from J, the gap between germline ends came to 13 bases. CDR1 and CDR2 from the germline V gene are KGHSH and LQKENI. The DNA for the CDR3 is TGTGCCAGCTCACCACCAGGAGGGAGTGTAACTGAAGCTTTCTTT. Amino acids: CASSPPGGSVTEAFF.

The chain uses TRBV9 and TRBJ1-2, with 7 bases that match TRBD1. V was pared by 0 bases and J by 8 bases, with 4 bases of the junction left unmatched. The V gene's germline CDR1 is SGDLS and CDR2 YYNGEE. This CDR3 contains 13 residues. This CDR3 is CASSVATGVGYTF. CDR3 bases: TGTGCCAGCAGCGTAGCTACAGGGGTAGGCTACACCTTC. Complete variable domain (other parts from reference TRBV9 and TRBJ1-2): DSGVTQTPKHLITATGQRVTLRCSPRSGDLSVYWYQQSLDQGLQFLIQYYNGEERAKGNILERFSAQQFPDLHSELNLSSLELGDSALYFCASSVATGVGYTFGSGTRLTVV.

This chain links TRBV4-1 with TRBJ2-1; 11 positions agree with TRBD2. The CDR3 length is 17 residues. The ends lost 2 bases at V and 8 bases at J; junction bases unmatched: 11. The V gene's germline CDR1 is MGHRA and CDR2 YSYEKL. The CDR3 nucleotides read TGCGCCAGCAGCCAAACCATACTAGCGGGAGTGTTTTATGAGCAGTTCTTC. It translates to CASSQTILAGVFYEQFF.

The V call is TRBV11-3, the J call TRBJ2-3, with TRBD2 as a possible D gene (6 bases). From germline, CDR1 is SGHNT and CDR2 YENEEA. The CDR3 is made up of 15 amino acids. The V gene lost 5 bases and the J gene lost 1 base, with 13 bases spanning the gap. This chain's CDR3 is CASSKGGGGTDTQYF. CDR3 DNA sequence: TGTGCCAGCAGCAAAGGTGGCGGGGGCACAGATACGCAGTATTTT. The variable domain in full, with the rest retrieved from reference TRBV11-3 and TRBJ2-3, is EAGVVQSPRYKIIEKKQPVAFWCNPISGHNTLYWYLQNLGQGPELLIRYENEEAVDDSQLPKDRFSAERLKGVDSTLKIQPAELGDSAVYLCASSKGGGGTDTQYFGPGTRLTVL.

V gene TRBV12-3 or TRBV12-4 combines with J gene TRBJ2-5; 8 nucleotides match TRBD1. Losses at the gene ends were 7 bases for V and 5 bases for J; bases not matched to a gene: 6. The CDR3 runs to 13 residues. DNA of the CDR3: TGTGCCAGCAACCGACAGGGGACGGAGACCCAGTACTTC. Its translation: CASNRQGTETQYF.

V usage is TRBV30 and J usage is TRBJ2-1, with 12 bases identical to TRBD2. The CDR3 extends over 15 amino acids. Trimming removed 0 bases from V and 9 bases from J; junction bases left unmatched: 6. Germline-derived CDR1 and CDR2 are GTSNPN and SVGIG (reference sequence). The DNA for the CDR3 is TGTGCCTGGAGTGTACGTGGACTAGCGGGATCTGAGCAGTTCTTC. Its translation is CAWSVRGLAGSEQFF.

The J gene is TRBJ1-1, the V gene TRBV30; 8 positions agree with TRBD1. V lost 5 bases, J lost 11 bases, and 7 bases stayed unmatched. The CDR3 spans 11 residues. Germline V gene lookup returns CDR1 GTSNPN and CDR2 SVGIG (reference sequence). The CDR3 coding sequence is TGTGCCTGGGGGACAGGCGACGAGGCTTTCTTT. It yields the protein CAWGTGDEAFF.

The V call is TRBV19, the J call TRBJ2-6; D gene unclear. The germline V gene encodes CDR1 LNHDA and CDR2 SQIVND (reference sequence). The ends were cut back, 2 bases at V and 0 bases at J, with 8 bases in the middle. The CDR3 extends over 16 amino acids. The CDR3, as DNA: TGTGCCAGTAGTATATTTTCGGGCTCTGGGGCCAACGTCCTGACTTTC. Translating gives CASSIFSGSGANVLTF.

V is TRBV7-3 and J is TRBJ2-3; TRBD2 aligns across 8 bases. The germline V gene has CDR1 SGHTA and CDR2 FQGTGA. The CDR3 runs 16 residues. V was pared by 0 bases and J by 0 bases, with 2 bases of the junction left unmatched. CDR3 in amino acids: CASSLTTSVSTDTQYF. The CDR3 DNA is TGTGCCAGCAGCTTAACGACTAGCGTGAGCACAGATACGCAGTATTTT.

The CDR3 sequence is CASSPDNSPLHF. The CDR3 coding sequence is TGTGCCAGCAGCCCGGATAATTCACCCCTCCACTTT. V and J are TRBV7-9 and TRBJ1-6; D unresolved. The germline CDR1 and CDR2 sequences are SEHNR and FQNEAQ (reference sequence). V was cut by 5 bases and J by 5 bases, with 4 bases left in between. There are 12 residues in the CDR3.

This clone occurred once. CDR3 sequence reads: CASSDRPGQGQPQHF. CDR3 DNA sequence: TGTGCCAGCAGTGATAGACCAGGGCAAGGTCAGCCCCAGCATTTT. The V call is TRBV6-1, the J call TRBJ1-5; tentative D call: TRBD1 (5 bases). Deletions cut 3 bases from V and 6 bases from J, with 15 bases between. CDR1 is MNHNS and CDR2 is SASEGT in the germline V gene. This CDR3 spans 15 amino acids.

In its sample, this clone was seen a few times. The V call is TRBV7-9, the J call TRBJ1-2; weak D call: TRBD1 (5 bases). Germline lookup yields CDR1 SEHNR and CDR2 FQNEAQ (reference sequence). Trimming shortened V by 3 bases and J by 6 bases, and 14 bases separated the two germline ends. The CDR3 spans 14 residues. CDR3: CASSFSGGTDGYTF. CDR3 bases: TGTGCCAGCAGCTTTTCGGGGGGGACGGATGGCTACACCTTC.

This clone was picked up a small number of times. The chain recombines TRBV11-2 with TRBJ1-2; 9 bases agree with TRBD1. The CDR3 is made up of 13 amino acids. Trimming took 1 base from V and 6 from J; bases not matched to a gene: 0. CDR1 is SGHAT and CDR2 is FQNNGV in the germline V gene. For the CDR3, the DNA is TGTGCCAGCAGCTTAGGGGACAGGGATGGCTACACCTTC. Protein sequence: CASSLGDRDGYTF.

The rearrangement uses TRBV18 and TRBJ1-1, with 11 bases aligning to TRBD1. V dropped 6 bases and J dropped 3; count of bases not matched to a gene: 6. The germline V gene encodes CDR1 KGHSH and CDR2 LQKENI. CDR3 length equals 15 residues. The CDR3 DNA follows: TGTGCCAGCTCGCCCGGGACAGGGGGGGACACTGAAGCTTTCTTT. It yields the protein CASSPGTGGDTEAFF. Looking up the rest from reference TRBV18 and TRBJ1-1 gives the full variable domain: NAGVMQNPRHLVRRRGQEARLRCSPMKGHSHVYWYRQLPEEGLKFMVYLQKENIIDESGMPKERFSAEFPKEGPSILRIQQVVRGDSAAYFCASSPGTGGDTEAFFGQGTRLTVV.

The chain recombines TRBV6-5 with TRBJ2-5; 10 positions agree with TRBD2. V trimming: 2 bases; J trimming: 7 bases; junction bases outside the gene matches: 10. CDR1 and CDR2 (germline): MNHEY, SVGAGI. The CDR3 runs 16 residues. The CDR3, as DNA: TGTGCCAGCAGTTACCAGCGGGGGGGTGGGTCGGCGACCCAGTACTTC. Its protein is CASSYQRGGGSATQYF.

In DNA form, the CDR3 reads TGTGCCAGCAGCGTAGCCGTAGAATCCACTGAAGCTTTCTTT. Translated, it gives CASSVAVESTEAFF. This chain uses TRBV9 with TRBJ1-1; D unresolved. The CDR3 consists of 14 residues. Trimming took off 0 bases at V and 4 bases at J, with 10 bases between the two ends. Per the germline V gene, CDR1 is SGDLS and CDR2 is YYNGEE.

This clone was counted a single time. V gene TRBV5-1 combines with J gene TRBJ2-7; 12 bases are shared with TRBD1. The CDR3 loop spans 15 amino acids. CDR1 SGHRS and CDR2 YFSETQ come from the germline V gene. V shed 4 bases, J shed 5 bases, and the junction held 7 bases outside the gene matches. The CDR3 nucleotides are TGCGCCAGCAGCGCAACCGGGACAGGGGGCGACGAGCAGTACTTC. It yields the protein CASSATGTGGDEQYF. Drawing the rest from reference TRBV5-1 and TRBJ2-7, the complete variable domain is KAGVTQTPRYLIKTRGQQVTLSCSPISGHRSVSWYQQTPGQGLQFLFEYFSETQRNKGNFPGRFSGRQFSNSRSEMNVSTLELGDSALYLCASSATGTGGDEQYFGPGTRLTVT.

The chain employs TRBV6-6 and TRBJ1-6; tentatively, D is TRBD1 (5 bases). The CDR3 loop spans 19 amino acids. Germline V gene sequence: CDR1 MNHNY, CDR2 SVGAGI (reference sequence). Deletions cut 5 bases from V and 1 base from J, with 21 bases between. The CDR3 DNA reads as TGTGCCAGCAGTCGGAAGGGCGGAAGGGGATGGTCCTATAATTCACCCCTCCACTTT. Its translation is CASSRKGGRGWSYNSPLHF.

The chain couples TRBV7-8 to TRBJ1-1, with D possibly being TRBD1 (6 bases). The germline V gene has CDR1 SGHVS and CDR2 FQNEAQ. V was pared by 5 bases and J by 3 bases, with 16 bases between. The CDR3 extends over 15 amino acids. Here the CDR3 DNA reads TGTGCCAGCAGCCCCGCCAGGGGATCAGACACTGAAGCTTTCTTT. This translates into CASSPARGSDTEAFF.